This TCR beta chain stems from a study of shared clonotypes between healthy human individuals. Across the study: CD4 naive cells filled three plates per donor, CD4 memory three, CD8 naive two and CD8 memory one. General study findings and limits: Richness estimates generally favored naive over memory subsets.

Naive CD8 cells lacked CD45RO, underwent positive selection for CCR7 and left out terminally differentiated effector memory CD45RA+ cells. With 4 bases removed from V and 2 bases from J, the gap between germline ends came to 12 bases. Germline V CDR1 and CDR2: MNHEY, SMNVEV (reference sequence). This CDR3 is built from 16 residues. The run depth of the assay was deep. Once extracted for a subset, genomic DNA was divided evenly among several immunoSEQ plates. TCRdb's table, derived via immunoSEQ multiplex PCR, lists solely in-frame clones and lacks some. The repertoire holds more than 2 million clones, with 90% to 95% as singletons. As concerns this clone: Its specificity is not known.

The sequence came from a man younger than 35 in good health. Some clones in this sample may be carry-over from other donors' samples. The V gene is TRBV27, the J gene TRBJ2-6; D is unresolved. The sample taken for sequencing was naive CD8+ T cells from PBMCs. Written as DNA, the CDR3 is TGTGCCAGCAGTTATCACACTAACCCTGGGGCCAACGTCCTGACTTTC. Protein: CASSYHTNPGANVLTF.